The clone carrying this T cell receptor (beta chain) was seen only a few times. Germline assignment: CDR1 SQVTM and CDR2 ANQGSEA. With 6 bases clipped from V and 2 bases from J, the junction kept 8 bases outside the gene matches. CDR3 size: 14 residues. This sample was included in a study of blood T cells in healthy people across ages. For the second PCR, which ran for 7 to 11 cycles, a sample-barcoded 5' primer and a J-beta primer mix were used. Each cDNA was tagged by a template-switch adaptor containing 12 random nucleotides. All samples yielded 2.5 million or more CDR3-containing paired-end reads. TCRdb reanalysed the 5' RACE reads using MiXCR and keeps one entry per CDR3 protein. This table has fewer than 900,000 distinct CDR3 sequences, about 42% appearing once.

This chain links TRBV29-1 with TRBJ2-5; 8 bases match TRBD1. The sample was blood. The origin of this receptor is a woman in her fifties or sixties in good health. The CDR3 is CSVLGQGGQETQYF. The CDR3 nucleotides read TGCAGCGTCCTCGGACAGGGAGGACAAGAGACCCAGTACTTC. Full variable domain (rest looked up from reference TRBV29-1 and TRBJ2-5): SAVISQKPSRDICQRGTSLTIQCQVDSQVTMMFWYRQQPGQSLTLIATANQGSEATYESGFVIDKFPISRPNLTFSTLTVSNMSPEDSSIYLCSVLGQGGQETQYFGPGTRLLVL.